The 19 T cell receptor delta chains below were found in one sample sequenced in a study of γδ T cells in repeated Plasmodium falciparum infection. Gammadelta T cells were flow-sorted from PBMC into Vgamma9/Vdelta2+ and Vdelta2-negative populations for bulk analysis. TCRdb made new clone calls on the multiplex PCR reads using CATT. The sample consists of roughly 86,000 delta-chain clones, 1.4% to 1.5% of them appearing once. Sequenced sample: gamma-delta T cells from blood. The receptor set was obtained from a pool of human donors (malaria-infected and uninfected, not separated).

This clone was observed a handful of times. With only one base between it and a far larger clone, this is likely a read error. Distinct nucleotide sequences in the sample also encode this CDR3. J gene calling gave no result, while the V gene is TRDV2; no check of the table's D call, TRDD3, against the DNA was made. Germline-derived CDR1 and CDR2 are GEAIGNYY and EKD. The CDR3 has 16 residues. CDR3 region: CACDTGLLVMGYKLIF. The CDR3 nucleotides are TGTGCCTGTGACACGGGCTTACTGGTCATGGGATATAAACTCATCTTC.

With respect to this clone: The mismatch at residue 3 between this DNA's translation and the TCRdb protein of a much larger clone likely reflects a read error; the protein shown is translated from the DNA. This chain connects TRDV2 to TRDJ1; D gene unclear. TCRdb gives no J gene; it was assigned here by matching the DNA to germline. CDR3 size: 16 residues. Germline loops: CDR1 GEAIGNYY, CDR2 EKD. The CDR3 reads CARDTVGAKYTDKLIF. The CDR3 bases are TGTGCCCGTGACACCGTGGGTGCGAAGTACACCGATAAACTCATCTTT.

About this clone: The TCRdb protein comes from a much larger clone and disagrees with this DNA's translation at residue 10, likely due to a read error; the protein given here is derived from the DNA. V gene TRDV1 combines with J gene TRDJ1; a weak D match, TRDD3 (5 bases). No J gene is reported in TCRdb; it was inferred here by comparing the DNA with germline. The CDR3 runs 17 residues. Germline-derived CDR1 and CDR2 are TSWWSYY and QGS. V lost 4 bases to trimming and J lost 0 bases, with 18 bases between them. The CDR3 region is CALGGVLGQGDTDKLIF. CDR3 bases: TGTGCTCTTGGGGGGGTCCTGGGACAAGGAGACACCGATAAACTCATCTTT.

This clone was seen a few times. One end of the junction does not line up with germline, which may come from a read error. The V gene is TRDV1, the J gene TRDJ1; D gene unclear. TCRdb records no J gene; here it was assigned by comparing the DNA to germline. The CDR3 spans 10 residues. Germline V lookup: CDR1 TSWWSYY, CDR2 QGS. The CDR3 is CASSPDKLIF. The DNA of the CDR3 is TGCGCGTCCTCCCCCGATAAACTCATCTTT.

A note on this clone: A far larger clone differs by one base, so this is likely a read error. Other DNA sequences within the sample encode an identical CDR3. The chain combines TRDV2 with TRDJ1; TRDD3 agrees at 7 bases. No J gene was available from TCRdb, and it was assigned here by a germline match of the DNA. CDR1 and CDR2 (germline): GEAIGNYY, EKD. The CDR3 runs to 19 residues. The CDR3 loop is CACDTVFPIWGLHTDKLIF. Written as DNA, the CDR3 is TGCGCCTGTGACACCGTGTTCCCCATCTGGGGGCTTCACACCGATAAACTCATCTTT.

Worth noting for this clone: TCRdb has a much larger clone's protein, which differs at residue 5 from the translation of this DNA, likely because of a read error; what is shown is the protein translated from the DNA. J is TRDJ1 and V is TRDV1; no reliable D call. TCRdb records no J gene; here it was assigned by comparing the DNA to germline. Germline CDR1 reads TSWWSYY; CDR2 reads QGS. Trimming removed 5 bases at V and 0 bases at J, with 34 bases between. The CDR3 consists of 22 residues. CDR3 sequence (DNA): TGTGCTCTTGGGTTTTTATACTCACACGCTCTTGCAGTTTTAAAGTACACCGATAAACTCATCTTT. Translated, it gives CALGFLYSHALAVLKYTDKLIF.

Comments on this clone: Translating this DNA gives a protein that differs at residue 5 from the TCRdb one, which belongs to a much larger clone; a read error is likely, and the protein shown is this translation. J is TRDJ3 and V is TRDV2; TRDD2 matches 8 bases. TCRdb offers no J gene call, so here the DNA was matched to germline to obtain one. In germline, CDR1 is GEAIGNYY, CDR2 EKD. The ends lost 3 bases at V and 1 base at J; junction bases unmatched: 22. The CDR3 totals 23 residues. The CDR3 DNA is TGTGCCTGTGACTCACTTCCTACGAGGATACCCACAGCTAAGTCCTGGGACACCCGACAGATGTTTTTC. As protein: CACDSLPTRIPTAKSWDTRQMFF.

This clone was seen more than once but under ten times. The likely explanation is a read error, given a far larger clone one base away. Other DNA sequences in this specimen translate into the identical CDR3. J is TRDJ1 and V is TRDV1; tentatively, D is TRDD2 or TRDD3 (5 bases each). TCRdb offers no J gene call, so here the DNA was matched to germline to obtain one. The CDR3 length is 19 residues. In germline, CDR1 is TSWWSYY, CDR2 QGS. CDR3 sequence (DNA): TGCGCTCTTGGGGCTAGTCCTAGGAGTGGCGGGGCTCTCACCGATAAACTCATCTTT. The encoded protein is CALGASPRSGGALTDKLIF.

Concerning this clone itself: Only one base separates this from a far larger clonotype, so it likely reflects a read error. Other DNA sequences from this sample encode an identical CDR3 as well. The chain employs TRDV2 and TRDJ3; 8 bases line up with TRDD3. TCRdb records no J gene; here it was assigned by comparing the DNA to germline. The CDR3 has 19 amino acids. CDR1 is GEAIGNYY and CDR2 is EKD in the germline V gene. CDR3 loop: CACDTPGILSSWDTRQMFF. The CDR3 DNA sequence: TGCGCCTGTGACACCCCGGGGATACTGAGCTCCTGGGACACCCGACAGATGTTTTTC.

This clone was recorded a few times. V and J are TRDV2 and TRDJ1; 12 bases align to TRDD3. TCRdb lists no J gene, so it was determined here by aligning the DNA to germline. This CDR3 comprises 16 residues. CDR1 GEAIGNYY and CDR2 EKD come from the germline V gene. V dropped 0 bases and J dropped 8; count of bases not matched to a gene: 9. CDR3 loop: CACDTTDWGILPKLIF. The CDR3 DNA is TGTGCCTGTGACACCACCGACTGGGGGATACTCCCCAAACTCATCTTT.

This clone was recorded many times. This chain joins TRDV1 and TRDJ1; TRDD3 agrees at 7 bases. Matching the DNA to germline supplied the J gene, which TCRdb does not give. The J segment lost 8 bases and the V segment lost 2 bases, leaving 20 bases of the junction unmatched. Germline V gives CDR1 TSWWSYY, CDR2 QGS. This CDR3 spans 18 amino acids. In nucleotides, the CDR3 is TGTGCTCTTGGGGAAACTTGTGGCGGGTTTACTGGGGAGGAGAAACTCATCTTT. Its translation: CALGETCGGFTGEEKLIF.

A word on this clone: The TCRdb protein comes from a much larger clone and disagrees with this DNA's translation at residue 10, likely due to a read error; the protein given here is derived from the DNA. The V gene is TRDV2, the J gene TRDJ1, with a possible D match to TRDD3 (5 bases). Because TCRdb records no J gene, it was assigned here through a match of the DNA to germline. V lost 1 base and J lost 10, with 27 bases in between. Germline CDR1 reads GEAIGNYY; CDR2 reads EKD. The CDR3 length is 17 residues. CDR3 sequence (DNA): TGTGCCTGTGACACTCTCCGCGCTAGTGTGGGATTCGACGGACTCATCTTT. Translating it yields CACDTLRASVGFDGLIF.

This clone was picked up many times. J is TRDJ1 and V is TRDV1; D perhaps matches TRDD3 (5 bases). The germline V gene encodes CDR1 TSWWSYY and CDR2 QGS. The CDR3 covers 17 residues. The V end lost 2 bases, the J end lost 0 bases, and 16 bases lay between the germline ends. CDR3 protein: CALGEIRYWPYTDKLIF. CDR3 coding DNA: TGTGCTCTTGGGGAAATCCGATACTGGCCCTACACCGATAAACTCATCTTT.

This clone was observed a handful of times. Other DNA sequences in this specimen translate into the identical CDR3. V and J are TRDV1 and TRDJ1, with D perhaps matching TRDD3 (6 bases). TCRdb lists no J gene, so it was determined here by aligning the DNA to germline. This CDR3 is 18 amino acids long. Germline CDR1 reads TSWWSYY; CDR2 reads QGS. Trimming cost V 1 base and J 0 bases, with 18 bases left between them. The CDR3 nucleotides read TGTGCTCTTGGGGAACGGTCTTGGCTGGGGACGTACACCGATAAACTCATCTTT. It specifies CALGERSWLGTYTDKLIF.

There are a few counts of this clone. Other DNA sequences within the sample encode an identical CDR3. This chain joins TRDV1 and TRDJ1; 12 positions match TRDD3. V lost 3 bases to trimming and J lost 0 bases; unmatched junction nucleotides: 26. CDR1 TSWWSYY and CDR2 QGS come from the germline V gene. This CDR3 region has 24 residues. CDR3 in DNA: TGTGCTCTTGGGGAGCTGGCGGGGATGGAGTACTGGGGGATACCTGCTTCGTACACCGATAAACTCATCTTT. Amino acids: CALGELAGMEYWGIPASYTDKLIF.

This clone is a singleton in its sample. The same CDR3 is also encoded by other DNA sequences in this sample. V usage is TRDV1 and J usage is TRDJ1; D might be TRDD3 (6 bases). TCRdb gives no J gene; it was assigned here by matching the DNA to germline. Germline V gene data show CDR1 as TSWWSYY and CDR2 as QGS. This CDR3 is 18 amino acids long. Trimming took 8 bases from V and 1 from J, leaving 26 bases between them. CDR3 in amino acids: CALKQARGLVWATDKLIF. CDR3 bases: TGTGCTCTTAAGCAGGCGAGGGGATTGGTTTGGGCCACCGATAAACTCATCTTT.

This clone was observed a handful of times. The junction departs from the called germline gene at one end, perhaps through a read error. This chain uses TRDV1 with TRDJ2, with D maybe TRDD3 (6 bases). Germline assignment: CDR1 TSWWSYY and CDR2 QGS. The CDR3 extends over 24 amino acids. The DNA of the CDR3 is TGCGCTCTTGGGGTCCACCTTCTCCACATCTACGTATGGGGGCCCCAAGCTTTGACAGCACAACTCTTCTTT. This translates into CALGVHLLHIYVWGPQALTAQLFF.

In its sample, this clone was seen many times. The TCRdb protein, from a much larger clone, departs from this DNA's translation at residue 13, likely by read error; the protein shown derives from the DNA. The gene calls are TRDV1 and TRDJ1, with 9 bases aligning to TRDD3. Germline V gene data show CDR1 as TSWWSYY and CDR2 as QGS. This CDR3 spans 18 amino acids. J gave up 7 bases and V 0 bases, and 15 bases lay outside the gene matches. The CDR3 reads CALGELSYWGTPSSKLIF. The CDR3 DNA follows: TGTGCTCTTGGGGAACTGTCCTACTGGGGGACCCCCTCTAGTAAACTCATCTTT.

As regards this clone: The amino acid sequence in TCRdb belongs to a much larger clone and departs from this DNA's translation at residue 4, likely a sequencing read error; the sequence shown is translated from the DNA. V and J are TRDV2 and TRDJ3; 8 bases align to TRDD3. Germline V gene data show CDR1 as GEAIGNYY and CDR2 as EKD. J gave up 0 bases and V 6 bases, and 18 bases lay outside the gene matches. The CDR3 loop spans 21 amino acids. CDR3 coding DNA: TGTGCCTGTTACGTCCCGGACTGGGGGTTCGGAAGCTCCTGGGACACCCGACAGATGTTTTTC. This codes for CACYVPDWGFGSSWDTRQMFF.